This T cell receptor beta chain was captured in a study of cytomegalovirus exposure and HLA in healthy donors. Vbeta (60) and Jbeta (13) primers were used in the PCR. Profiled with immunoSEQ multiplex PCR; TCRdb holds only in-frame clones, not every one. In the table there are 150,000 or so clones, 70% to 80% of which are singletons. This clonotype originated in a woman in her forties in good health and CMV-seronegative. Sequences were obtained from PBMCs.

The CDR3 sequence is CSVVLPTLGNTIYF. As DNA, the CDR3 is TGCAGCGTTGTTTTACCAACTCTGGGAAACACCATATATTTT. The rearrangement joins TRBV29-1 to TRBJ1-3; D unclear. Germline values: CDR1 SQVTM, CDR2 ANQGSEA. This CDR3 has 14 amino acids. Trimming removed 4 bases from V and 4 bases from J, with 14 bases in between.